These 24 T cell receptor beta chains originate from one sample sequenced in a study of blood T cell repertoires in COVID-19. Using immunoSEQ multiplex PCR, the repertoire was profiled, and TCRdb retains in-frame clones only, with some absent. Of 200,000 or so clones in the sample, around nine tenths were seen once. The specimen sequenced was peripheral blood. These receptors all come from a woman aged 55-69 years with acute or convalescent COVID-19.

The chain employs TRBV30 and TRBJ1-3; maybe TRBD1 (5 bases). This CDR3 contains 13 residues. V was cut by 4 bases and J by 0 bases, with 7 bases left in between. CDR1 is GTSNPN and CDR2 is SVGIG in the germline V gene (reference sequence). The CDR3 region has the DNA TGTGCCTGGAACAGGATCTCTGGAAACACCATATATTTT. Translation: CAWNRISGNTIYF.

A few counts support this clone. In DNA, the CDR3 is TGTGCCAGCAGCCAAGGTACCCTAGCGACAGAGACCCAGTACTTC. The encoded protein is CASSQGTLATETQYF. The J gene is TRBJ2-5, the V gene TRBV4-2; a weak D match, TRBD2 (6 bases). The CDR3 is 15 residues long. Trimming left V 1 base short and J 4 bases short, with 13 bases between. Germline assignment: CDR1 LGHNA and CDR2 YNFKEQ.

The CDR3 DNA reads TGCGCCAGCAGCCGCTTAGGGGAGGGCGCTGGGGCCAACTATGGCTACACCTTC. Translated: CASSRLGEGAGANYGYTF. This chain connects TRBV5-1 to TRBJ1-2, with a possible D match to TRBD1 (5 bases). CDR1 and CDR2 from the germline V gene are SGHRS and YFSETQ. The CDR3 loop spans 18 amino acids. V lost 4 bases, J lost 2 bases, and 24 bases lay in between.

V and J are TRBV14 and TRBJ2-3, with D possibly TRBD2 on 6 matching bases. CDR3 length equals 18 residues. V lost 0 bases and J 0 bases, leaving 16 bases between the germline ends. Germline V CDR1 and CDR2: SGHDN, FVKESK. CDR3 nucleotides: TGTGCCAGCAGCCAAGATAGACTAGGTTACGGAAGCACAGATACGCAGTATTTT. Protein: CASSQDRLGYGSTDTQYF.

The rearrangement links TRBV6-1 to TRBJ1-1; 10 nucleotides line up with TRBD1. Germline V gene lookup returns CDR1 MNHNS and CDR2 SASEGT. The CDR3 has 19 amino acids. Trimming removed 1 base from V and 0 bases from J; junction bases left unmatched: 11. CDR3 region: CASSEGRQGALSVNTEAFF. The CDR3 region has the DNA TGTGCCAGCAGTGAAGGGCGACAGGGGGCGCTTTCCGTGAACACTGAAGCTTTCTTT.

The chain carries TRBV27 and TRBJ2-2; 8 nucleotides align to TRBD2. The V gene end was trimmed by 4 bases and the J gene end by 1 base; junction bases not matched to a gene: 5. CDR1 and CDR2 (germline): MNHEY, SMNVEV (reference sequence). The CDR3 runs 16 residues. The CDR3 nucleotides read TGTGCCAGCAGTTCCCCCCTAGCGGGGAACACCGGGGAGCTGTTTTTT. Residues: CASSSPLAGNTGELFF.

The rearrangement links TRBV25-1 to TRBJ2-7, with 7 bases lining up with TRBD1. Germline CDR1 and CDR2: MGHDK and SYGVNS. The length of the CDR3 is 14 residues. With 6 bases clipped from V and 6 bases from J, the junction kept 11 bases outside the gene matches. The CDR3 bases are TGTGCCAGCAGCCGGGACAGTGAGCTCTCCGAGCAGTACTTC. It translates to CASSRDSELSEQYF.

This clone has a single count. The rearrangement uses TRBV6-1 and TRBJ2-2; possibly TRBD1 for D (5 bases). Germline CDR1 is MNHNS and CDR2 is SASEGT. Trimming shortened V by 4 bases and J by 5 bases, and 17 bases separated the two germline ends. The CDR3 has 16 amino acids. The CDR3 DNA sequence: TGTGCCAGCAGTGGCTTGTTGCTGGGGCGGACCGGGGAGCTGTTTTTT. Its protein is CASSGLLLGRTGELFF.

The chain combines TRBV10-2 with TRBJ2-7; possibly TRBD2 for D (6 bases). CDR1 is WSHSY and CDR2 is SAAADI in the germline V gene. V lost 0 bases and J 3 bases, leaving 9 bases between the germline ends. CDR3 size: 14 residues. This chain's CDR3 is CASSESGRGYEQYF. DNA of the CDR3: TGCGCCAGCAGTGAGTCGGGGCGGGGCTACGAGCAGTACTTC.

This CDR3 reads CASETPQQGYGYTF. DNA for the CDR3: TGTGCCTCGGAGACGCCCCAACAGGGCTATGGCTACACCTTC. This chain joins TRBV30 and TRBJ1-2, with a possible D match to TRBD1 (6 bases). The V end lost 7 bases, the J end lost 4 bases, and 19 bases lay between the germline ends. Germline assignment: CDR1 GTSNPN and CDR2 SVGIG (reference sequence). This CDR3 is built from 14 residues.

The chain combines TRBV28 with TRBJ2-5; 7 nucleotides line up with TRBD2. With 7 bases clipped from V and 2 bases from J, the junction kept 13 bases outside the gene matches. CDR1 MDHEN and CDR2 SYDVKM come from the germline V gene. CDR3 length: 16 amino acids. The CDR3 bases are TGTGCCAGCACCACCTCGGGACTACATAAACAAGAGACCCAGTACTTC. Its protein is CASTTSGLHKQETQYF.

The CDR3 bases are TGCGCCAGCAGCTTCTCAGAGGGCTATGAGCAGTTCTTC. Translating gives CASSFSEGYEQFF. V usage is TRBV5-1 and J usage is TRBJ2-1; weak D call: TRBD2 (5 bases). Germline V gene lookup returns CDR1 SGHRS and CDR2 YFSETQ. V was trimmed by 2 bases and J by 8 bases, leaving 11 bases between them. There are 13 residues in the CDR3.

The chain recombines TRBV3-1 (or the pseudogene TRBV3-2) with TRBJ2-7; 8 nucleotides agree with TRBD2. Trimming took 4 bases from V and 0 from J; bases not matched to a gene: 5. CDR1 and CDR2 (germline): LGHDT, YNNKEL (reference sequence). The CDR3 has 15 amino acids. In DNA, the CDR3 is TGTGCCAGCAGCCCTCCAGCGGGAGCCTCCTACGAGCAGTACTTC. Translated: CASSPPAGASYEQYF.

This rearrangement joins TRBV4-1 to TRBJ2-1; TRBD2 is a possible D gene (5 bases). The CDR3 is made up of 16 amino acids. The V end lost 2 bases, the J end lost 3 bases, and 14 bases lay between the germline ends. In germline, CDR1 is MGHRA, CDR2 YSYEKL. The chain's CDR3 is CASSQRALGDYNEQFF. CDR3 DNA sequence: TGCGCCAGCAGCCAAAGGGCGTTGGGAGACTACAATGAGCAGTTCTTC.

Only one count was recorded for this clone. Written as DNA, the CDR3 is TGTGCCAGTAGTATCGCAGGGACGAACACCGGGGAGCTGTTTTTT. Protein product: CASSIAGTNTGELFF. This rearrangement joins TRBV19 to TRBJ2-2, with D perhaps TRBD1 (5 bases). This CDR3 has 15 residues. The V end was cut by 3 bases, the J end by 0 bases, with 8 bases between. Germline CDR1 and CDR2: LNHDA and SQIVND (reference sequence).

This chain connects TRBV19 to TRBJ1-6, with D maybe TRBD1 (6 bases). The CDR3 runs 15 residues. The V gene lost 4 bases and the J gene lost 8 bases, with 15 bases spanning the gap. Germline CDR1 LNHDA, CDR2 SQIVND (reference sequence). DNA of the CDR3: TGTGCCAGTAGTAGCTGGGACAAGTTGGATTCACCCCTCCACTTT. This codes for CASSSWDKLDSPLHF.

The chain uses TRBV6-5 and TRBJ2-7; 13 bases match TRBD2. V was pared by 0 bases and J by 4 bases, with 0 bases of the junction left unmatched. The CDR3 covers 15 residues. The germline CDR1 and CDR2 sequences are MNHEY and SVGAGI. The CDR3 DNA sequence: TGTGCCAGCAGTTACTCGACTAGCGGGGGGTACGAGCAGTACTTC. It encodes CASSYSTSGGYEQYF.

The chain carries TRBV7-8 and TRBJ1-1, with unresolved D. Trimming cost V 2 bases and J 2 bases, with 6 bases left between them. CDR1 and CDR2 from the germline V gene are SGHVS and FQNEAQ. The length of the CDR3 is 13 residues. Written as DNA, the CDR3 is TGTGCCAGCAGCTTATGGGCCAACACTGAAGCTTTCTTT. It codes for CASSLWANTEAFF. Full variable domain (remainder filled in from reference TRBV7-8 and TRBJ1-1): GAGVSQSPRYKVAKRGQDVALRCDPISGHVSLFWYQQALGQGPEFLTYFQNEAQLDKSGLPSDRFFAERPEGSVSTLKIQRTQQEDSAVYLCASSLWANTEAFFGQGTRLTVV.

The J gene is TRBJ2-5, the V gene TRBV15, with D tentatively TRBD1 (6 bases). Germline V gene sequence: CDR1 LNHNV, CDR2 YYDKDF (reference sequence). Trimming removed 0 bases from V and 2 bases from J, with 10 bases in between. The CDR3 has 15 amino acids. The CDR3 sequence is CATSRDNREQETQYF. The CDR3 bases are TGTGCCACCAGCAGAGATAACAGGGAGCAAGAGACCCAGTACTTC.

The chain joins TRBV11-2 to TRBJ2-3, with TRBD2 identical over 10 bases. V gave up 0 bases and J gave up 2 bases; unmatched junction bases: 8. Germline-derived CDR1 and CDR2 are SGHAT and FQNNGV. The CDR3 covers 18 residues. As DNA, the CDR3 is TGTGCCAGCAGCTTAGATCGGGCTAGCGGGGGACCCACAGATACGCAGTATTTT. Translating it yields CASSLDRASGGPTDTQYF.

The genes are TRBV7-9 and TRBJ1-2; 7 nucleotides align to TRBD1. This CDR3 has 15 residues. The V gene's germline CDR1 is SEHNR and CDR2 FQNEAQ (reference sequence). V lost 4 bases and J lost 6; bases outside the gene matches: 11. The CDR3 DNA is TGTGCCAGCAGCTGGTCAGGGGGAGAGGGAGATGGCTACACCTTC. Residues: CASSWSGGEGDGYTF.

CDR3: CASSLDRDQGYTF. CDR3 DNA: TGTGCCAGCAGCTTAGACCGGGATCAGGGCTACACCTTC. The V and J genes are TRBV7-8 and TRBJ1-2; D is uncertain. V lost 1 base to trimming and J lost 8 bases, with 11 bases between them. The CDR3 length is 13 residues. The germline V gene has CDR1 SGHVS and CDR2 FQNEAQ.

CDR3 coding DNA: TGTGCCAGCAGCCCCCTGGCACAAACCGGGACAAACAATCAGCCCCAGCATTTT. The encoded protein is CASSPLAQTGTNNQPQHF. This sequence joins TRBV7-8 and TRBJ1-5; D may be TRBD1 (6 bases). The CDR3 extends over 18 amino acids. The V and J ends lost 5 bases and 3 bases respectively, with 23 bases between them. Germline V CDR1 and CDR2: SGHVS, FQNEAQ.

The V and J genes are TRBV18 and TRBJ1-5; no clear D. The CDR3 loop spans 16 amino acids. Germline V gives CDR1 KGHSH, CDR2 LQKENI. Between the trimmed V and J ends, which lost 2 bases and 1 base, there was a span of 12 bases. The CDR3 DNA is TGTGCCAGCTCACCAACTGGAGAGGGAAGCAATCAGCCCCAGCATTTT. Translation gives CASSPTGEGSNQPQHF.